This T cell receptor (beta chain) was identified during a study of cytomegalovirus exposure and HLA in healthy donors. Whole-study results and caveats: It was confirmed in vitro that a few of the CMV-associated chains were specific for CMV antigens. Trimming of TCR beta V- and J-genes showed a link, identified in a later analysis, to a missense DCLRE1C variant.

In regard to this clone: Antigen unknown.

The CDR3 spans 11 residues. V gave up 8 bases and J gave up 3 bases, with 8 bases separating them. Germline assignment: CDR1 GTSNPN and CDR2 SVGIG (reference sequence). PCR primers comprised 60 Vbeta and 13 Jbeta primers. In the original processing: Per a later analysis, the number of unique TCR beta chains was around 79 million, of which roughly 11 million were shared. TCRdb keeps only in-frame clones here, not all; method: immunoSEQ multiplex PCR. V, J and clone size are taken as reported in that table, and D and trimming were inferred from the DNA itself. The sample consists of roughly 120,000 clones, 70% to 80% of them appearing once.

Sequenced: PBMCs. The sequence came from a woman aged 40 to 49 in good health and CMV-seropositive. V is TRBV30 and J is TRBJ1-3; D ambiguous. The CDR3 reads CASLRGNTIYF. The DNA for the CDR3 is TGTGCCAGCCTCCGTGGAAACACCATATATTTT.